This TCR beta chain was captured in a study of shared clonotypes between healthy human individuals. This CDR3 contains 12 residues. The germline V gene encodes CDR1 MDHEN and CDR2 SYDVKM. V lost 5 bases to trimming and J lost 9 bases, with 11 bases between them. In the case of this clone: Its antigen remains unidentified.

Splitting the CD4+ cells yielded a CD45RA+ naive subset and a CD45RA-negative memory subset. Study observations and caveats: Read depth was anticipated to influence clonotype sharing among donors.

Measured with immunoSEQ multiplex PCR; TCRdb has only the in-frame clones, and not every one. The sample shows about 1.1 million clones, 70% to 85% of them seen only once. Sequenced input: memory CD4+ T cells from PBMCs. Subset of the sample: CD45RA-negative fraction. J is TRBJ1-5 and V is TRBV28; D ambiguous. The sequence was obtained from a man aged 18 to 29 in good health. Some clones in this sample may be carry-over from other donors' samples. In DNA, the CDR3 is TGTGCCAGCAGTCCGTCATGGGGGCCCCAGCATTTT. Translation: CASSPSWGPQHF.